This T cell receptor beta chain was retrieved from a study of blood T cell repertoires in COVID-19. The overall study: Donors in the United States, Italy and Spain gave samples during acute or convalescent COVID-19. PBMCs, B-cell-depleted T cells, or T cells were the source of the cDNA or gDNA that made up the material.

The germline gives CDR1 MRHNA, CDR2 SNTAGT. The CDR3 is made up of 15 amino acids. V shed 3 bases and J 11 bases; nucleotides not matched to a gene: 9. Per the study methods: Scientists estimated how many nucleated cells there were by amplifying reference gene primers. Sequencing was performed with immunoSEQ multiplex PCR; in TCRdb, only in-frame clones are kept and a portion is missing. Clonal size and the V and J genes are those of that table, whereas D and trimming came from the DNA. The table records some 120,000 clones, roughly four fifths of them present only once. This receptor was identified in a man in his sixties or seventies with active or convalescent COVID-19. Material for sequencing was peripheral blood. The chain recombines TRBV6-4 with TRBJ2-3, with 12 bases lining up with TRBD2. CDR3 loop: CASSESPSGGVRQYF. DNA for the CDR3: TGTGCCAGCAGTGAATCGCCTAGCGGGGGGGTCAGGCAGTATTTT.